Each of the 26 T cell receptor beta chains below was sequenced from the same sample in a study of blood T cells in healthy people across ages. A second PCR of about 6 to 12 cycles used a sample-barcoded 5' primer and a J-beta primer mix. TCRdb independently ran MiXCR on the 5' RACE reads; one entry per CDR3 protein. Of 1.4 million or so distinct CDR3 sequences in the sample, less than 45% were seen once. Sequenced sample: blood. These receptors all stem from a woman between 18 and 29 years old in good health.

This clonotype was counted only a few times. The CDR3 here is CASSLRGGARETQYF. The DNA of the CDR3 is TGTGCCAGCAGCTTAAGGGGGGGCGCTCGGGAGACCCAGTACTTC. This chain uses TRBV7-2 with TRBJ2-5; D possibly corresponds to TRBD2 (7 bases). CDR1 SGHTA and CDR2 FQGNSA come from the germline V gene. V lost 2 bases and J lost 5, with 15 bases in between. The CDR3 has 15 amino acids.

This clonotype appeared a single time. It may be a read error: a sequence one base away is much more abundant. The chain employs TRBV29-1 and TRBJ2-1; D possibly corresponds to TRBD2 (6 bases). CDR3 length equals 13 residues. CDR1 and CDR2 from the germline V gene are SQVTM and ANQGSEA. Trimming left V 6 bases short and J 10 bases short, with 19 bases between. The CDR3 region is CSVGGVVSYEQFF. The CDR3 nucleotides are TGCAGCGTAGGAGGGGTAGTGTCCTACGAGCAGTTCTTC.

The rearrangement uses TRBV5-1 and TRBJ1-1; 8 bases fit TRBD1. Germline trimming cut 5 bases from V and 7 bases from J; bases unmatched to any gene: 7. This CDR3 contains 13 residues. Germline CDR1 reads SGHRS; CDR2 reads YFSETQ. CDR3 region: CASRTGTGYEAFF. The CDR3 DNA is TGCGCCAGCAGAACTGGGACAGGCTATGAAGCTTTCTTT.

This chain joins TRBV7-2 and TRBJ1-5, with D uncertain. V shed 3 bases and J shed 6 bases, with 9 bases lying between them. The germline gives CDR1 SGHTA, CDR2 FQGNSA. The length of the CDR3 is 13 residues. CDR3 DNA sequence: TGTGCCAGCAGCTTTGAAAGAAGTCAGCCCCAGCATTTT. This translates into CASSFERSQPQHF.

The rearrangement uses TRBV5-1 and TRBJ2-2, with 9 bases matching TRBD1. The CDR3 runs 14 residues. From germline, CDR1 is SGHRS and CDR2 YFSETQ. The V gene end was trimmed by 2 bases and the J gene end by 6 bases; junction bases not matched to a gene: 2. The CDR3 DNA follows: TGCGCCAGCAGCTTTACAGGGGGCCCCGGGGAGCTGTTTTTT. Its protein is CASSFTGGPGELFF.

The J gene is TRBJ1-2, the V gene TRBV29-1, with D perhaps matching TRBD1 (5 bases). Germline V gives CDR1 SQVTM, CDR2 ANQGSEA. V was cut by 7 bases and J by 3 bases, with 18 bases left in between. The CDR3 runs to 14 residues. The DNA of the CDR3 is TGCAGCGCCTCTCGTGGGACGGGGGACTATGGCTACACCTTC. Translated: CSASRGTGDYGYTF. The complete variable domain, with remaining parts taken from reference TRBV29-1 and TRBJ1-2, reads SAVISQKPSRDICQRGTSLTIQCQVDSQVTMMFWYRQQPGQSLTLIATANQGSEATYESGFVIDKFPISRPNLTFSTLTVSNMSPEDSSIYLCSASRGTGDYGYTFGSGTRLTVV.

This clonotype was observed a handful of times. The chain has TRBV4-1 and TRBJ1-3, with 9 nucleotides matching TRBD1. This CDR3 region has 19 residues. Germline-derived CDR1 and CDR2 are MGHRA and YSYEKL. V shed 3 bases, J shed 0 bases, and the junction held 12 bases outside the gene matches. CDR3 sequence reads: CASSQSYTGGLSSGNTIYF. The CDR3, as DNA: TGCGCCAGCAGCCAGAGCTATACAGGGGGCCTGAGCTCTGGAAACACCATATATTTT.

This chain joins TRBV20-1 and TRBJ2-7; 10 bases fit TRBD2. CDR1 is DFQATT, CDR2 SNEGSKA, per germline (reference sequence). The CDR3 is 16 residues long. With 3 bases clipped from V and 0 bases from J, the junction kept 8 bases outside the gene matches. The CDR3 nucleotides are TGCAGTGCTAGCCCCAGACTAGCGGGCCGCTCCTACGAGCAGTACTTC. Protein product: CSASPRLAGRSYEQYF.

The rearrangement links TRBV6-2 or TRBV6-3 to TRBJ1-4; maybe TRBD1 (6 bases). CDR1 is MNHEY, CDR2 SVGEGT, per germline. Trimming stripped 4 bases from V and 8 bases from J, with 14 bases between. The CDR3 is made up of 14 amino acids. DNA of the CDR3: TGTGCCAGCAGTTTGGACAGACTCAACGAAAAACTGTTTTTT. Its translation: CASSLDRLNEKLFF.

This clonotype was detected only once. V usage is TRBV24-1 and J usage is TRBJ2-3, with 10 bases fitting TRBD2. This CDR3 comprises 15 residues. Trimming took 4 bases from V and 8 from J; bases not matched to a gene: 8. Germline V gene lookup returns CDR1 KGHDR and CDR2 SFDVKD. The chain's CDR3 is CATSERTSGAATQYF. CDR3 sequence (DNA): TGTGCCACCAGTGAGCGGACTAGCGGAGCAGCTACGCAGTATTTT.

V gene TRBV6-2 or TRBV6-3 combines with J gene TRBJ1-1, with 7 bases identical to TRBD1. Looked up from germline, CDR1 is MNHEY and CDR2 is SVGEGT. The CDR3 runs 14 residues. V lost 6 bases, J lost 3 bases, and 7 bases stayed unmatched. This CDR3 is CASSYNRGDTEAFF. The CDR3 DNA reads as TGTGCCAGCAGCTACAACAGGGGAGACACTGAAGCTTTCTTT.

V is TRBV20-1 and J is TRBJ2-1, with 10 bases identical to TRBD2. V lost 0 bases, J lost 10 bases, and 12 bases stayed unmatched. Germline V lookup: CDR1 DFQATT, CDR2 SNEGSKA (reference sequence). This CDR3 spans 16 amino acids. The CDR3 nucleotides read TGCAGTGCTAGAGATCGGCAGGCTAGCGGGAGTCGAGAGCAGTTCTTC. As protein: CSARDRQASGSREQFF.

This chain uses TRBV9 with TRBJ2-1, with a tentative D call TRBD2 (5 bases). The end of the DNA aligns better with TRBJ2-7, so the J call may be wrong. The CDR3 sequence is 15 residues long. The germline V gene has CDR1 SGDLS and CDR2 YYNGEE. The CDR3 nucleotides read TGTGCCAGCAGCGCCGCCGGGGATACGTACAATGAGCAGTACTTC. Protein: CASSAAGDTYNEQYF.

The chain joins TRBV15 to TRBJ2-1; D is uncertain. The CDR3 covers 15 residues. V was cut by 0 bases and J by 4 bases, with 10 bases left in between. Per germline, CDR1 LNHNV and CDR2 YYDKDF (reference sequence). Here the CDR3 DNA reads TGTGCCACCAGCAGAGACGAGGACCCTTACAATGAGCAGTTCTTC. Translated, it gives CATSRDEDPYNEQFF.

The gene calls are TRBV5-1 and TRBJ2-5, with TRBD1 matching 8 bases. The CDR3 is 15 residues long. Trimming took 0 bases from V and 5 from J; bases not matched to a gene: 6. In germline, CDR1 is SGHRS, CDR2 YFSETQ. This CDR3 is CASSLVDREYETQYF. DNA of the CDR3: TGCGCCAGCAGCTTGGTGGACAGGGAGTATGAGACCCAGTACTTC.

V is TRBV3-1 and J is TRBJ1-2; D perhaps matches TRBD1 (6 bases). V lost 7 bases to trimming and J lost 3 bases, with 9 bases between them. The CDR3 has 12 residues. CDR1 is LGHDT, CDR2 YNNKEL, per germline (reference sequence). The CDR3 DNA is TGTGCCAGCATCCAGGGGTACTATGGCTACACCTTC. Its translation: CASIQGYYGYTF.

This clonotype has more than one count but fewer than ten. J is TRBJ1-4 and V is TRBV2, with D hard to call. Germline lookup yields CDR1 SNHLY and CDR2 FYNNEI. The CDR3 runs 13 residues. Trimming pared 2 bases from V and 6 bases from J, leaving 7 bases between. CDR3 protein: CASSEQIDEKLFF. The DNA for the CDR3 is TGTGCCAGCAGTGAACAGATCGATGAAAAACTGTTTTTT.

The chain employs TRBV6-1 and TRBJ2-5, with a tentative D call TRBD1 (5 bases). This CDR3 spans 17 amino acids. CDR1 and CDR2 from the germline V gene are MNHNS and SASEGT. The germline V and J ends were trimmed by 2 bases and 11 bases, with 27 bases remaining between them. The CDR3 coding sequence is TGTGCCAGCAGTGAAATGGTTGGGGCAGCACCAAACAATGAGCAGTACTTC. This gives the protein CASSEMVGAAPNNEQYF.

This chain connects TRBV20-1 to TRBJ2-3; D possibly corresponds to TRBD2 (7 bases). V dropped 0 bases and J dropped 4 bases, with 17 bases sitting between them. Germline V CDR1 and CDR2: DFQATT, SNEGSKA (reference sequence). The CDR3 is made up of 16 amino acids. The CDR3 reads CSARDLNGGHPDTQYF. DNA for the CDR3: TGCAGTGCTAGAGATCTGAACGGGGGGCACCCAGATACGCAGTATTTT.

The rearrangement links TRBV6-6 to TRBJ1-5; 8 nucleotides line up with TRBD1. The V gene end was trimmed by 2 bases and the J gene end by 5 bases; junction bases not matched to a gene: 8. The germline CDR1 and CDR2 sequences are MNHNY and SVGAGI (reference sequence). CDR3 length equals 16 residues. The CDR3: CASSYPTGGGDQPQHF. Written as DNA, the CDR3 is TGTGCCAGCAGTTACCCCACAGGGGGAGGAGATCAGCCCCAGCATTTT.

CDR3: CATQGLRDNEQFF. The CDR3 nucleotides are TGTGCCACACAGGGTCTGCGCGACAATGAGCAGTTCTTC. The gene calls are TRBV4-2 and TRBJ2-1; TRBD1 might be the D (6 bases). Trimming removed 10 bases at V and 5 bases at J, with 15 bases between. The CDR3 contains 13 residues. The V gene's germline CDR1 is LGHNA and CDR2 YNFKEQ.

The table lists this clonotype with a few counts. The chain has TRBV6-5 and TRBJ1-5; possible D gene TRBD1, 5 bases. CDR1 is MNHEY, CDR2 SVGAGI, per germline. Trimming took off 3 bases at V and 0 bases at J, with 9 bases between the two ends. This CDR3 has 15 residues. The CDR3, as DNA: TGTGCCAGCAGTTATTCCGACAGTAGCAATCAGCCCCAGCATTTT. It translates to CASSYSDSSNQPQHF.

The chain employs TRBV7-9 and TRBJ2-5; D remains ambiguous. The J call is uncertain, as TRBJ2-7 better fits the DNA end. Germline loops: CDR1 SEHNR, CDR2 FQNEAQ (reference sequence). The CDR3 contains 12 residues. CDR3 DNA: TGTGCCAGCAGCTTAGACTCCGCCGAGCAGTACTTC. It translates to CASSLDSAEQYF.

In this sample, this clonotype turned up a few times. V usage is TRBV7-3 and J usage is TRBJ2-1; D not resolved. Per the germline V gene, CDR1 is SGHTA and CDR2 is FQGTGA. This CDR3 is 13 amino acids long. Trimming stripped 1 base from V and 5 bases from J, with 6 bases between. The CDR3 loop reads CASSLKLNNEQFF. As DNA, the CDR3 is TGTGCCAGCAGCTTAAAGTTGAACAATGAGCAGTTCTTC.

The V call is TRBV7-6, the J call TRBJ2-1; maybe TRBD2 (6 bases). CDR3 length: 16 residues. The V end was cut by 4 bases, the J end by 6 bases, with 19 bases between. Germline-derived CDR1 and CDR2 are SGHVS and FNYEAQ. CDR3 in amino acids: CASSYLRAISGNEQFF. CDR3 coding DNA: TGTGCCAGCAGCTACCTTCGTGCCATTAGCGGCAATGAGCAGTTCTTC.

This clonotype was observed a handful of times. This chain uses TRBV20-1 with TRBJ2-5; D perhaps matches TRBD2 (6 bases). The CDR3 contains 16 residues. From germline, CDR1 is DFQATT and CDR2 SNEGSKA (reference sequence). Trimming took off 3 bases at V and 4 bases at J, with 21 bases between the two ends. The CDR3 loop is CSASGSYGGLGETQYF. CDR3 coding DNA: TGCAGTGCTAGTGGTAGCTACGGGGGTTTAGGAGAGACCCAGTACTTC.